A selection of T cell receptor beta chains follows, all from one sample in a study of cytomegalovirus exposure and HLA in healthy donors. Repertoires were generated with immunoSEQ multiplex PCR, while TCRdb's copy carries only in-frame clones and drops some. The sample carries approximately 110,000 clones, over 60% recorded once. The sample was PBMCs. Source of these receptors: a woman between 40 and 50 years old in good health and CMV-seropositive. Both conserved end residues are part of each CDR3. The D gene is left open where the match is weak. Not every row has a clone size; where given, it reads once, few, many or a size class.

J: TRBJ2-1
size: NA
D: TRBD2
V: TRBV6-1
CDR3: CASSDKGTRWINEQFF
DNA: TGTGCCAGCAGTGACAAAGGGACTAGATGGATCAATGAGCAGTTCTTC

J: TRBJ1-4
size: NA
D: TRBD1
V: TRBV28
CDR3: CASSKRTGGIEKLFF
DNA: TGTGCCAGCAGTAAACGGACAGGGGGGATTGAAAAACTGTTTTTT

J: TRBJ2-3
size: NA
D: TRBD2
V: TRBV7-8
CDR3: CASSLTVGRGKSDTQYF
DNA: TGTGCCAGCAGCTTAACTGTCGGGAGGGGCAAATCAGATACGCAGTATTTT

J: TRBJ1-3
size: NA
D: NA
V: TRBV11-2
CDR3: CASSLEQTGNTIYF
DNA: TGTGCCAGCAGCTTAGAACAGACAGGAAACACCATATATTTT

J: TRBJ2-3
size: NA
D: TRBD2
V: TRBV6-5
CDR3: CASRLSGSSTDTQYF
DNA: TGTGCCAGCAGGCTTAGCGGGAGTAGCACAGATACGCAGTATTTT

J: TRBJ2-7
size: NA
D: TRBD1
V: TRBV11-2
CDR3: CASSTVTGAYEQYF
DNA: TGTGCCAGCAGCACCGTAACAGGGGCCTACGAGCAGTACTTC

J: TRBJ1-2
size: once
D: TRBD1
V: TRBV28
CDR3: CASRAGGDGYTF
DNA: TGTGCCAGCAGGGCAGGGGGAGATGGCTACACCTTC

J: TRBJ1-5
size: NA
D: NA
V: TRBV6-1
CDR3: CASSEHQGNQPQHF
DNA: TGTGCCAGCAGTGAACACCAGGGCAATCAGCCCCAGCATTTT

J: TRBJ1-4
size: few
D: NA
V: TRBV18
CDR3: CASSRAKEKLFF
DNA: TGTGCCAGCTCACGGGCGAAGGAAAAACTGTTTTTT

J: TRBJ1-1
size: NA
D: NA
V: TRBV29-1
CDR3: CSVPGTQNTEAFF
DNA: TGCAGCGTTCCCGGGACACAAAACACTGAAGCTTTCTTT

J: TRBJ1-1
size: many
D: NA
V: TRBV5-4
CDR3: CASRDTGRRAEAFF
DNA: TGTGCCAGCAGGGACACCGGGAGGAGGGCTGAAGCTTTCTTT

J: TRBJ2-7
size: NA
D: NA
V: TRBV27
CDR3: CASSSRPPREGVYEQYF
DNA: TGTGCCAGCAGTTCTCGCCCCCCACGAGAGGGAGTATACGAGCAGTACTTC

J: TRBJ2-1
size: NA
D: TRBD1
V: TRBV2
CDR3: CASSGDRDNEQFF
DNA: TGTGCCAGCAGTGGGGACAGAGACAATGAGCAGTTCTTC

J: TRBJ2-5
size: NA
D: NA
V: TRBV18
CDR3: CASSPRRGYDRDFRETQYF
DNA: TGTGCCAGCTCACCAAGGAGGGGCTACGACCGGGACTTTCGAGAGACCCAGTACTTC

J: TRBJ2-7
size: NA
D: NA
V: TRBV14
CDR3: CASSPSPPGAIYEQYF
DNA: TGTGCCAGCAGCCCTTCCCCCCCGGGAGCTATCTACGAGCAGTACTTC

J: TRBJ1-1
size: NA
D: NA
V: TRBV18
CDR3: CASSPSGKTEAFF
DNA: TGTGCCAGCTCACCATCAGGAAAGACTGAAGCTTTCTTT

J: TRBJ1-5
size: NA
D: NA
V: TRBV10-1
CDR3: CASSDPGSGNQPQHF
DNA: TGCGCCAGCAGTGACCCAGGGTCGGGCAATCAGCCCCAGCATTTT

J: TRBJ2-2
size: once
D: NA
V: TRBV11-2
CDR3: CALRRSNTGELFF
DNA: TGTGCCCTGAGGAGGTCGAACACCGGGGAGCTGTTTTTT

J: TRBJ2-2
size: NA
D: TRBD2
V: TRBV7-9
CDR3: CASSRPAGAGELFF
DNA: TGTGCCAGCAGCCGACCAGCGGGGGCCGGGGAGCTGTTTTTT

J: TRBJ2-3
size: NA
D: NA
V: TRBV6-1
CDR3: CASSEEIAGWGDGDTQYF
DNA: TGTGCCAGCAGTGAGGAGATTGCTGGATGGGGGGATGGGGATACGCAGTATTTT

J: TRBJ2-1
size: NA
D: NA
V: TRBV12-5
CDR3: CASADGQPNNEQFF
DNA: TGTGCTAGTGCCGATGGACAGCCCAACAATGAGCAGTTCTTC

J: TRBJ1-1
size: many
D: TRBD1
V: TRBV28
CDR3: CASSSRSGTGRAFF
DNA: TGTGCCAGCAGTTCACGCTCCGGGACAGGGCGTGCTTTCTTT

J: TRBJ2-7
size: NA
D: TRBD1
V: TRBV11-2
CDR3: CASRGQGRPYEQYF
DNA: TGTGCCAGCAGGGGACAGGGACGACCCTACGAGCAGTACTTC

J: TRBJ2-3
size: NA
D: TRBD1
V: TRBV27
CDR3: CASSVGQGPRDTQYF
DNA: TGTGCCAGCAGTGTCGGACAGGGCCCTCGGGATACGCAGTATTTT

J: TRBJ2-7
size: NA
D: TRBD2
V: TRBV28
CDR3: CASTRRASGRVWYF
DNA: TGTGCCAGCACTCGACGGGCTAGCGGGAGGGTTTGGTACTTC

J: TRBJ1-1
size: NA
D: NA
V: TRBV5-1
CDR3: CASSLPGTEAFF
DNA: TGCGCCAGCAGCTTGCCCGGGACAGAAGCTTTCTTT

J: TRBJ1-2
size: NA
D: TRBD1
V: TRBV28
CDR3: CASRTTGIAYGYTF
DNA: TGTGCCAGCAGGACGACAGGGATAGCATATGGCTACACCTTC

J: TRBJ2-1
size: NA
D: NA
V: TRBV7-2
CDR3: CASSLAGGNEQFF
DNA: TGTGCCAGCAGCTTGGCCGGGGGCAATGAGCAGTTCTTC

J: TRBJ2-7
size: NA
D: TRBD2
V: TRBV5-6
CDR3: CASSLMSSGSRYEQYF
DNA: TGTGCCAGCAGCTTGATGAGTAGCGGGAGTAGGTACGAGCAGTACTTC

J: TRBJ1-1
size: NA
D: NA
V: TRBV10-3
CDR3: CAISESTVSTEAFF
DNA: TGTGCCATCAGTGAATCAACAGTATCCACTGAAGCTTTCTTT

J: TRBJ2-1
size: NA
D: NA
V: TRBV13
CDR3: CASSLVFGGSSYNEQFF
DNA: TGTGCCAGCAGCTTAGTTTTTGGTGGTAGCTCCTACAATGAGCAGTTCTTC

J: TRBJ2-3
size: NA
D: NA
V: TRBV5-1
CDR3: CASSRWTVTDTQYF
DNA: TGCGCCAGCAGTCGTTGGACAGTCACAGATACGCAGTATTTT

J: TRBJ2-4
size: few
D: NA
V: TRBV2
CDR3: CASSEGWPGGAKNIQYF
DNA: TGTGCCAGCAGTGAGGGGTGGCCAGGCGGGGCCAAAAACATTCAGTACTTC

J: TRBJ1-2
size: NA
D: NA
V: TRBV30
CDR3: CAWISSRRNYGYTF
DNA: TGTGCCTGGATCTCCTCTAGACGGAACTATGGCTACACCTTC

J: TRBJ2-7
size: NA
D: NA
V: TRBV7-6
CDR3: CASRPVGLAYEQYF
DNA: TGTGCCAGCAGACCCGTGGGGCTTGCCTACGAGCAGTACTTC

J: TRBJ2-1
size: NA
D: TRBD2
V: TRBV29-1
CDR3: CSFRLAGFSEQFF
DNA: TGCAGCTTCCGACTAGCGGGGTTTAGTGAGCAGTTCTTC

J: TRBJ1-5
size: NA
D: NA
V: TRBV5-1
CDR3: CASSLAGEGNQPQHF
DNA: TGCGCCAGCAGCTTGGCCGGGGAGGGCAATCAGCCCCAGCATTTT

J: TRBJ1-6
size: NA
D: NA
V: TRBV19
CDR3: CASSKEPFSPLHF
DNA: TGTGCCAGTAGTAAGGAGCCTTTTTCACCCCTCCACTTT

J: TRBJ2-7
size: NA
D: TRBD2
V: TRBV2
CDR3: CASITPREGLYEQYF
DNA: TGTGCCAGCATCACCCCCCGGGAGGGCCTCTACGAGCAGTACTTC

J: TRBJ2-2
size: NA
D: TRBD2
V: TRBV10-3
CDR3: CAISATGSLAGGPVTGELFF
DNA: TGTGCCATCAGTGCGACGGGATCTCTAGCGGGAGGGCCGGTCACCGGGGAGCTGTTTTTT

J: TRBJ1-6
size: few
D: NA
V: TRBV28
CDR3: CASRFPNSPLHF
DNA: TGTGCCAGCAGGTTCCCAAATTCACCCCTCCACTTT

J: TRBJ2-7
size: once
D: NA
V: TRBV19
CDR3: CASSIGPAELYEQYF
DNA: TGTGCCAGTAGCATAGGGCCGGCGGAGCTCTACGAGCAGTACTTC

J: TRBJ1-1
size: NA
D: NA
V: TRBV4-1
CDR3: CASSHMNTEAFF
DNA: TGCGCCAGCAGCCACATGAACACTGAAGCTTTCTTT

J: TRBJ2-5
size: few
D: TRBD1
V: TRBV19
CDR3: CASSSPGQGETQYF
DNA: TGTGCCAGTAGTTCACCGGGACAGGGGGAGACCCAGTACTTC

J: TRBJ1-5
size: NA
D: TRBD1
V: TRBV10-3
CDR3: CAISDGDRSSAQHF
DNA: TGTGCCATCAGTGATGGGGACAGGTCCTCGGCCCAGCATTTT

J: TRBJ2-3
size: few
D: TRBD2
V: TRBV30
CDR3: CAWGELAGGGTDTQYF
DNA: TGTGCCTGGGGGGAGCTAGCGGGAGGGGGCACAGATACGCAGTATTTT

J: TRBJ2-1
size: NA
D: TRBD2
V: TRBV7-3
CDR3: CASSLRAGGRDEQFF
DNA: TGTGCCAGCAGTTTACGAGCGGGAGGGCGGGATGAGCAGTTCTTC

J: TRBJ2-7
size: few
D: TRBD2
V: TRBV19
CDR3: CASSSRDYTTYEQYF
DNA: TGTGCCAGTAGTAGCCGGGACTATACGACTTACGAGCAGTACTTC

J: TRBJ1-5
size: NA
D: NA
V: TRBV19
CDR3: CASTSGGSGNQPQHF
DNA: NA

J: TRBJ2-4
size: NA
D: NA
V: TRBV18
CDR3: CASSQGAGLNIQYF
DNA: TGTGCCAGCTCCCAAGGGGCAGGTCTAAACATTCAGTACTTC

J: TRBJ2-3
size: NA
D: NA
V: TRBV5-4
CDR3: CASSDGRADTQYF
DNA: TGTGCCAGCAGCGACGGGAGAGCAGATACGCAGTATTTT

J: TRBJ2-7
size: NA
D: NA
V: TRBV7-2
CDR3: CASSLDATVNYEQYF
DNA: TGTGCCAGCAGCTTAGACGCGACAGTCAACTACGAGCAGTACTTC

J: TRBJ1-3
size: NA
D: TRBD1
V: TRBV5-4
CDR3: CASSPRTGDTIYF
DNA: TGTGCCAGCAGCCCCCGGACAGGGGACACCATATATTTT

J: TRBJ2-7
size: NA
D: NA
V: TRBV6-5
CDR3: CATSRQDTGYEQYF
DNA: TGTGCCACCTCCCGACAGGACACTGGCTACGAGCAGTACTTC

J: TRBJ1-1
size: NA
D: NA
V: TRBV6-1
CDR3: CASSSLSDSEAFF
DNA: TGTGCCAGCAGTTCGCTCTCCGACAGTGAAGCTTTCTTT